This TCR beta chain derives from a study of T cell changes during pregnancy in multiple sclerosis. This clone appeared a few times. The length of the CDR3 is 17 residues. V lost 3 bases and J 5 bases, leaving 18 bases between the germline ends. The germline V gene has CDR1 SGDLS and CDR2 YYNGEE. Profiled with immunoSEQ multiplex PCR; TCRdb holds only in-frame clones, not every one. The data hold about 80,000 clones, with about 90% observed a single time. Sequenced here: peripheral blood, sampled before pregnancy. The rearrangement joins TRBV9 to TRBJ1-6; perhaps TRBD1 as D (5 bases). The receptor's source is a female donor with multiple sclerosis, enrolled in a pregnancy study. The CDR3 sequence is CASSAPIGGEDNSPLHF. In DNA form, the CDR3 reads TGTGCCAGCAGCGCTCCCATCGGGGGAGAGGATAATTCACCCCTCCACTTT.